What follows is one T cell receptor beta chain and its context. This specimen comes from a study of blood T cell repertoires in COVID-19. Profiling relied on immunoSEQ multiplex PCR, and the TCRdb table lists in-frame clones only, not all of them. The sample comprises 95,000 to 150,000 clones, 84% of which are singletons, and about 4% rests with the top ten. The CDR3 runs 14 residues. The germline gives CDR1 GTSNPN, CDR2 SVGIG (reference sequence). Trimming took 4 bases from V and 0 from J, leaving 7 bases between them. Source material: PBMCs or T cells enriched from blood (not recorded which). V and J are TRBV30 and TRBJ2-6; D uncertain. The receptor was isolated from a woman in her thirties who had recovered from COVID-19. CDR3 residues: CAWNPSSGANVLTF. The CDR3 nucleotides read TGTGCCTGGAACCCTAGCTCTGGGGCCAACGTCCTGACTTTC. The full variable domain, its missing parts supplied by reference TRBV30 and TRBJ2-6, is SQTIHQWPATLVQPVGSPLSLECTVEGTSNPNLYWYRQAAGRGLQLLFYSVGIGQISSEVPQNLSASRPQDRQFILSSKKLLLSDSGFYLCAWNPSSGANVLTFGAGSRLTVL.